These 10 T cell receptor beta chains share one sample of origin, sequenced in a study of PD-1 blockade in classical Hodgkin lymphoma. Noted time point: newly diagnosed, previously untreated cHL patient sample. It was by magnetic negative selection that CD4+ T cells were purified from thawed PBMCs. Using immunoSEQ multiplex PCR, the repertoire was profiled, and TCRdb retains in-frame clones only, with some absent. This sample has fewer than 40,000 clones, with around 89% found just once. The sequenced sample was CD4+ T cells from blood. The receptors derive from a human donor with classical Hodgkin lymphoma.

This clone was counted a few times. V gene TRBV9 combines with J gene TRBJ1-2; maybe TRBD1 (5 bases). V shed 1 base and J shed 8 bases, with 21 bases lying between them. This CDR3 spans 16 amino acids. Germline-derived CDR1 and CDR2 are SGDLS and YYNGEE. The CDR3 DNA follows: TGTGCCAGCAGCGTATTAGGAGCTCGCAGCGGGGGGGGCTACACCTTC. Protein: CASSVLGARSGGGYTF.

In DNA, the CDR3 is TGTGCCAGCAGTGTAGGAGGGGGCACTGAAGCTTTCTTT. Translation gives CASSVGGGTEAFF. This chain connects TRBV2 to TRBJ1-1, with TRBD1 as a possible D gene (6 bases). CDR1 and CDR2 from the germline V gene are SNHLY and FYNNEI. V was trimmed by 4 bases and J by 4 bases, leaving 10 bases between them. This CDR3 has 13 amino acids.

The chain recombines TRBV28 with TRBJ2-1; D is uncertain. Trimming stripped 6 bases from V and 15 bases from J, with 18 bases between. CDR3 length: 12 amino acids. Germline V CDR1 and CDR2: MDHEN, SYDVKM. This CDR3 is CASSRSNSVGFF. CDR3 bases: TGTGCCAGCAGCCGTAGCAACAGTGTGGGGTTCTTC.

This chain links TRBV18 with TRBJ1-5; 7 bases are shared with TRBD1. V lost 2 bases and J lost 4; bases outside the gene matches: 2. Germline V CDR1 and CDR2: KGHSH, LQKENI. CDR3 length: 14 residues. CDR3 residues: CASSPSGQNQPQHF. In nucleotides, the CDR3 is TGTGCCAGCTCACCATCGGGACAGAATCAGCCCCAGCATTTT.

The V call is TRBV6-5, the J call TRBJ1-5; perhaps TRBD1 as D (6 bases). The V end was cut by 5 bases, the J end by 2 bases, with 13 bases between. The CDR3 totals 15 residues. Looked up from germline, CDR1 is MNHEY and CDR2 is SVGAGI. CDR3 region: CASSRGANGNQPQHF. CDR3 bases: TGTGCCAGCAGTCGGGGGGCTAACGGCAATCAGCCCCAGCATTTT.

V is TRBV5-1 and J is TRBJ1-1, with D perhaps matching TRBD1 (5 bases). The germline V gene encodes CDR1 SGHRS and CDR2 YFSETQ. Trimming pared 0 bases from V and 1 base from J, leaving 10 bases between. The CDR3 spans 15 residues. CDR3 amino acids: CASSLAGGPNTEAFF. CDR3 sequence (DNA): TGCGCCAGCAGCTTGGCGGGGGGACCGAACACTGAAGCTTTCTTT.

The gene calls are TRBV5-1 and TRBJ2-5, with a possible D match to TRBD1 (6 bases). CDR1 SGHRS and CDR2 YFSETQ come from the germline V gene. The V and J ends lost 3 bases and 1 base respectively, with 13 bases between them. CDR3 length equals 15 residues. CDR3 bases: TGCGCCAGCAGCTCCGCCCTGGGGGCCCAAGAGACCCAGTACTTC. Its translation is CASSSALGAQETQYF.

V is TRBV12-5 and J is TRBJ2-3; 8 bases line up with TRBD2. CDR3 size: 13 residues. V lost 6 bases to trimming and J lost 5 bases; unmatched junction nucleotides: 4. Germline-derived CDR1 and CDR2 are LGHNT and FRNRAP. The CDR3 coding sequence is TGTGCTAGTGGCCCAAGCGGGGGAGATACGCAGTATTTT. Protein product: CASGPSGGDTQYF.

This sequence joins TRBV28 and TRBJ2-7; D possibly corresponds to TRBD2 (6 bases). CDR1 and CDR2 (germline): MDHEN, SYDVKM. The CDR3 is 15 amino acids. V dropped 2 bases and J dropped 1 base, with 12 bases sitting between them. CDR3 nucleotide sequence: TGTGCCAGCAGTTTAGGGGGGATCCGGTCCTACGAGCAGTACTTC. Translated, it gives CASSLGGIRSYEQYF.

The chain combines TRBV5-1 with TRBJ2-3; tentative D call: TRBD2 (5 bases). V dropped 2 bases and J dropped 4 bases, with 14 bases sitting between them. Germline CDR1 and CDR2: SGHRS and YFSETQ. This CDR3 comprises 15 residues. The CDR3 region is CASSLGRPRADTQYF. The CDR3 region has the DNA TGCGCCAGCAGCTTAGGACGGCCGAGGGCAGATACGCAGTATTTT.